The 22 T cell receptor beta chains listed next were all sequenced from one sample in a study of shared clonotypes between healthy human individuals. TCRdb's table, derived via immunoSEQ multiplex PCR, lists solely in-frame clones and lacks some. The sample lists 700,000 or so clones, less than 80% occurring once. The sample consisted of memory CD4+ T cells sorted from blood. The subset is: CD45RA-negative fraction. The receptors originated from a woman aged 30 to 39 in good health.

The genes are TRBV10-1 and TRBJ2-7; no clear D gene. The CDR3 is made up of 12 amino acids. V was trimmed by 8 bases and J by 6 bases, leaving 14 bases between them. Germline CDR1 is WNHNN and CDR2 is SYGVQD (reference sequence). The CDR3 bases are TGCGCCAGCCCCTGGAAGGGAATCGAGCAGTACTTC. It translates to CASPWKGIEQYF.

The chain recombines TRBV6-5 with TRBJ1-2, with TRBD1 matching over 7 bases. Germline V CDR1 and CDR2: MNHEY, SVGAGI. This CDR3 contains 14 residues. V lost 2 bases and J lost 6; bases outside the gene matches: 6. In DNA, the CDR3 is TGTGCCAGCAGTTACAAACAGGGGCGGCATGGCTACACCTTC. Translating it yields CASSYKQGRHGYTF.

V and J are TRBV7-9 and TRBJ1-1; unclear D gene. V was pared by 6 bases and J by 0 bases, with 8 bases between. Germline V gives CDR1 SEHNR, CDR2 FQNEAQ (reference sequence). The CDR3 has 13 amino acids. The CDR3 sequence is CASRPVMNTEAFF. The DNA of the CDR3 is TGTGCCAGCAGGCCGGTCATGAACACTGAAGCTTTCTTT.

In DNA form, the CDR3 reads TGTGCCAGCAGCTTACCCGGACAGATCCCTAGCACAGATACGCAGTATTTT. Amino acid sequence: CASSLPGQIPSTDTQYF. This chain uses TRBV7-9 with TRBJ2-3; possible D gene TRBD1, 6 bases. Germline CDR1 SEHNR, CDR2 FQNEAQ (reference sequence). The CDR3 is made up of 17 amino acids. V was pared by 2 bases and J by 0 bases, with 15 bases between. The complete variable domain, with remaining parts taken from reference TRBV7-9 and TRBJ2-3, reads DTGVSQNPRHKITKRGQNVTFRCDPISEHNRLYWYRQTLGQGPEFLTYFQNEAQLEKSRLLSDRFSAERPKGSFSTLEIQRTEQGDSAMYLCASSLPGQIPSTDTQYFGPGTRLTVL.

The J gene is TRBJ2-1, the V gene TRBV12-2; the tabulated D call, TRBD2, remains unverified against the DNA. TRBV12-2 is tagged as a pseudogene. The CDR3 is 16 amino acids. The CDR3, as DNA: TGTGCAAGTCGCTTAGGGGGGACTAGCGGGCTTGGGGAGCAGTTCTTC. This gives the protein CASRLGGTSGLGEQFF.

CDR3 bases: TGTGCCAGCAGTTTTATCCCGAGGGACACTGAAGCTTTCTTT. Translated: CASSFIPRDTEAFF. J is TRBJ1-1 and V is TRBV27; D remains ambiguous. Germline CDR1 reads MNHEY; CDR2 reads SMNVEV (reference sequence). Trimming shortened V by 3 bases and J by 3 bases, and 11 bases separated the two germline ends. CDR3 size: 14 residues.

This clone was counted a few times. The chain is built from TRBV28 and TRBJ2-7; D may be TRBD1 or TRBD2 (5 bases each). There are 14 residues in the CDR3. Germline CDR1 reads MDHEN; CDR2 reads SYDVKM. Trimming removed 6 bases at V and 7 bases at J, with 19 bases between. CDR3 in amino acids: CASRDPGRRREQYF. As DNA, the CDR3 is TGTGCCAGCAGGGACCCGGGACGGAGGAGAGAGCAGTACTTC.

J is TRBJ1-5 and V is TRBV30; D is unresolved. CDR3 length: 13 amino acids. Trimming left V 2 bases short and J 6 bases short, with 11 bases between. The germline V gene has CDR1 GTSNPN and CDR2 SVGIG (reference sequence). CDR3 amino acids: CAWSSGGAQPQHF. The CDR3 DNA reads TGTGCCTGGAGTTCGGGTGGAGCTCAGCCCCAGCATTTT.

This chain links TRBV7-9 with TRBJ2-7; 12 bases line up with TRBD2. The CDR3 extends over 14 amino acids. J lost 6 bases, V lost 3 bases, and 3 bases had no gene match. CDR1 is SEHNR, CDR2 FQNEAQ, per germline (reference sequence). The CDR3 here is CASSLTSGSFEQYF. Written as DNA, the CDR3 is TGTGCCAGCAGCTTGACTAGCGGGAGTTTCGAGCAGTACTTC.

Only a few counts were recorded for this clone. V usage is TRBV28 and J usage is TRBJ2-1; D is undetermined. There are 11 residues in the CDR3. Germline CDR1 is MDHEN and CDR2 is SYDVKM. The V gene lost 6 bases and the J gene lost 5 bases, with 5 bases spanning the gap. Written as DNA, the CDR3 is TGTGCCAGCAGAACGAACAATGAGCAGTTCTTC. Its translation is CASRTNNEQFF.

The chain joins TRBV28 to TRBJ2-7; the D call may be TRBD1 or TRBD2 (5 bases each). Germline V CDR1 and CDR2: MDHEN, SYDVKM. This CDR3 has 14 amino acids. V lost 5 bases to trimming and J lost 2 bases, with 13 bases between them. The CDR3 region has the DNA TGTGCCAGCAGTGCCGGGGCTCCTCCCTACGAGCAGTACTTC. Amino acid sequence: CASSAGAPPYEQYF.

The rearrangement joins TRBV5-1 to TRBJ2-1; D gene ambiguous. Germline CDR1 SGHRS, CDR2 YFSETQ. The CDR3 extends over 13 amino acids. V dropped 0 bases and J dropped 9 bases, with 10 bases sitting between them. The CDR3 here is CASSLAVSSEQFF. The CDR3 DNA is TGCGCCAGCAGCTTGGCAGTTTCCAGTGAGCAGTTCTTC.

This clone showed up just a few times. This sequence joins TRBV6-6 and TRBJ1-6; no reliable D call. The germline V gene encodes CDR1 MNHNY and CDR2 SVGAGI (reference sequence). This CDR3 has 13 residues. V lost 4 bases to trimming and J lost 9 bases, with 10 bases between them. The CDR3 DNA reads TGTGCCAGCAGTTCCGGACCGGTTTCACCCCTCCACTTT. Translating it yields CASSSGPVSPLHF.

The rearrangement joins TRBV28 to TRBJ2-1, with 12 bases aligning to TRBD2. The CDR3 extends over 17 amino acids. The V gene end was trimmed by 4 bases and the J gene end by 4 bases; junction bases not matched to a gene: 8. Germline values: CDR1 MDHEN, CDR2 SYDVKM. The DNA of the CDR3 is TGTGCCAGCAGTTCACAAGGACTAGCGGGGCGGTACAATGAGCAGTTCTTC. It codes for CASSSQGLAGRYNEQFF.

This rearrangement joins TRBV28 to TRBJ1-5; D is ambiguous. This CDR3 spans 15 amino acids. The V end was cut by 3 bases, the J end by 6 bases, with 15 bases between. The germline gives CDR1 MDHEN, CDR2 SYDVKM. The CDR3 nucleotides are TGTGCCAGCAGTTTGTACACACCGGGTAGTCAGCCCCAGCATTTT. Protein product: CASSLYTPGSQPQHF.

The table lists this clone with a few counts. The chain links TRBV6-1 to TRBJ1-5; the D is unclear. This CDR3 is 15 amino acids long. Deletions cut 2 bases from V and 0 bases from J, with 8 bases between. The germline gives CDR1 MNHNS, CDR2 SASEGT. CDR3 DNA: TGTGCCAGCAGTGAAAGACACTCTAGCAATCAGCCCCAGCATTTT. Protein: CASSERHSSNQPQHF.

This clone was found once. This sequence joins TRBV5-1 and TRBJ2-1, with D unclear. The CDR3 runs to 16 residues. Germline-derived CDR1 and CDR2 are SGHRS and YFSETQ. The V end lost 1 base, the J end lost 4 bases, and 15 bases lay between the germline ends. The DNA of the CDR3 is TGCGCCAGCAGCTTGTACGCAACTCTACCGTACAATGAGCAGTTCTTC. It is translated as CASSLYATLPYNEQFF.

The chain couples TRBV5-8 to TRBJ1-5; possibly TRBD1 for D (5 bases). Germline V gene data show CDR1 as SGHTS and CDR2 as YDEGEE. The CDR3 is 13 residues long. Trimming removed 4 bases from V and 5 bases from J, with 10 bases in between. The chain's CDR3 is CASSPQQDQPQHF. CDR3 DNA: TGTGCCAGCAGCCCGCAACAGGATCAGCCCCAGCATTTT.

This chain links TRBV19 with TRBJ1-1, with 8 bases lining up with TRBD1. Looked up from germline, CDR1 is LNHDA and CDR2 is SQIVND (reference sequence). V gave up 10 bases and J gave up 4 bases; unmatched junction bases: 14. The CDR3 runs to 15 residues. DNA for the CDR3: TGTGCCACCAGACGAGAACAGGGGGTGGGCACTGAAGCTTTCTTT. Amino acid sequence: CATRREQGVGTEAFF.

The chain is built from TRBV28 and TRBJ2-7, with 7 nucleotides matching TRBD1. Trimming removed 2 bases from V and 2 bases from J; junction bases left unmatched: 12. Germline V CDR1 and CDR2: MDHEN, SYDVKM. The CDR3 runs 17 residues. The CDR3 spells CASSLLQWDRRPYEQYF. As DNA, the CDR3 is TGTGCCAGCAGTTTACTGCAATGGGACAGACGCCCCTACGAGCAGTACTTC.

CDR3 bases: TGCGCCAGCAGCTTGGGTTTGGAAGACCAGCCCCAGCATTTT. Translating gives CASSLGLEDQPQHF. V usage is TRBV5-1 and J usage is TRBJ1-5; the D is unclear. V gave up 0 bases and J gave up 7 bases, with 11 bases separating them. The CDR3 is made up of 14 amino acids. Germline values: CDR1 SGHRS, CDR2 YFSETQ.

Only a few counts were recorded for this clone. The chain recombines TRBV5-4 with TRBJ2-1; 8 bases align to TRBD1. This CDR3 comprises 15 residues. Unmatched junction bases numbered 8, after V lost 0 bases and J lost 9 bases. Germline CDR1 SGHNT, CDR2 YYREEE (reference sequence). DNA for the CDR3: TGTGCCAGCAGCTTGGGGGACAGGTCCTTCGGTGAGCAGTTCTTC. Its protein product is CASSLGDRSFGEQFF.